A single sample gave rise to the 13 T cell receptor beta chains below, sequenced in a study of shared clonotypes between healthy human individuals. Repertoires were generated with immunoSEQ multiplex PCR, while TCRdb's copy carries only in-frame clones and drops some. The data contain about 490,000 clones, 78% of them singletons. Input material: PBMCs. These TCRs come from a middle-aged woman in good health. Some clones in this sample may be carry-over from other donors' samples.

J is TRBJ1-6 and V is TRBV30, with D possibly TRBD1 on 6 matching bases. The CDR3 has 12 residues. V was cut by 0 bases and J by 14 bases, with 11 bases left in between. Germline values: CDR1 GTSNPN, CDR2 SVGIG (reference sequence). DNA for the CDR3: TGTGCCTGGAGTGTACAGGGTGTCTCCCTCCACTTT. Its translation: CAWSVQGVSLHF.

A single count supports this clone. The chain combines TRBV5-1 with TRBJ1-2; TRBD1 might be the D (6 bases). Trimming pared 4 bases from V and 8 bases from J, leaving 21 bases between. The CDR3 totals 15 residues. Germline loops: CDR1 SGHRS, CDR2 YFSETQ. The CDR3 nucleotides read TGCGCCAGCAGCACCTTGACAGGTGGTTTTTGGGGCTACACCTTC. Residues: CASSTLTGGFWGYTF.

The chain joins TRBV28 to TRBJ2-5; the match to TRBD2 covers 8 bases. Germline V gives CDR1 MDHEN, CDR2 SYDVKM. The V and J ends lost 2 bases and 0 bases, in that order; junction bases with no gene match: 2. CDR3 length equals 15 residues. Here the CDR3 DNA reads TGTGCCAGCAGTTTAGCGGGAGGCCACCAAGAGACCCAGTACTTC. Protein product: CASSLAGGHQETQYF.

The chain uses TRBV29-1 and TRBJ1-2; D unresolved. This CDR3 contains 11 residues. With 3 bases removed from V and 6 bases from J, the gap between germline ends came to 8 bases. The germline CDR1 and CDR2 sequences are SQVTM and ANQGSEA. CDR3 protein: CSVEFFHGYTF. CDR3 DNA sequence: TGCAGCGTTGAGTTCTTCCATGGCTACACCTTC.

The chain links TRBV7-2 to TRBJ1-4, with 7 bases matching TRBD1. CDR3 length equals 14 residues. The V segment lost 2 bases and the J segment 3 bases; nucleotides outside the gene matches: 0. CDR1 and CDR2 (germline): SGHTA, FQGNSA. The CDR3 bases are TGTGCCAGCAGCTTAAGGGGGCCTAATGAAAAACTGTTTTTT. This gives the protein CASSLRGPNEKLFF.

The chain combines TRBV5-4 with TRBJ2-5; 16 bases line up with TRBD2. The germline gives CDR1 SGHNT, CDR2 YYREEE (reference sequence). V gave up 5 bases and J gave up 7 bases; unmatched junction bases: 8. The length of the CDR3 is 16 residues. CDR3 sequence reads: CASSVAGTSGGGTQYF. DNA of the CDR3: TGTGCCAGCAGTGTAGCCGGGACTAGCGGGGGGGGGACCCAGTACTTC.

The chain recombines TRBV10-3 with TRBJ2-7; 7 nucleotides line up with TRBD2. In germline, CDR1 is ENHRY, CDR2 SYGVKD. The CDR3 is made up of 17 amino acids. Trimming took 2 bases from V and 1 from J; bases not matched to a gene: 11. The CDR3 is CAISERWSGRGSYEQYF. CDR3 sequence (DNA): TGTGCCATCAGTGAGCGTTGGAGTGGGAGGGGATCCTACGAGCAGTACTTC.

The chain uses TRBV27 and TRBJ1-1, with TRBD1 matching over 8 bases. Looked up from germline, CDR1 is MNHEY and CDR2 is SMNVEV (reference sequence). The CDR3 length is 14 residues. V gave up 5 bases and J gave up 4 bases; unmatched junction bases: 6. CDR3 region: CASSDRGRFTEAFF. The DNA for the CDR3 is TGTGCCAGCAGTGACAGGGGTAGGTTCACTGAAGCTTTCTTT.

The V call is TRBV11-2, the J call TRBJ1-1, with a possible D match to TRBD1 (6 bases). The V gene lost 5 bases and the J gene lost 11 bases, with 21 bases spanning the gap. Germline-derived CDR1 and CDR2 are SGHAT and FQNNGV. The CDR3 totals 14 residues. CDR3 coding DNA: TGTGCCAGCAGCAAAATCACGGGGGCGCTGGGGGCTTTCTTT. It translates to CASSKITGALGAFF. Full variable domain (outside the CDR3, taken from reference TRBV11-2 and TRBJ1-1): EAGVAQSPRYKIIEKRQSVAFWCNPISGHATLYWYQQILGQGPKLLIQFQNNGVVDDSQLPKDRFSAERLKGVDSTLKIQPAKLEDSAVYLCASSKITGALGAFFGQGTRLTVV.

The gene calls are TRBV5-6 and TRBJ2-2; 7 bases are shared with TRBD2. The CDR3 is 18 amino acids. The junction had 11 bases not matched to a gene; V was cut back by 2 bases and J by 1 base. Germline V lookup: CDR1 SGHDT, CDR2 YYEEEE. The CDR3 coding sequence is TGTGCCAGCAGCTTAAAAAAAAAGGGACTACAGAACACCGGGGAGCTGTTTTTT. It codes for CASSLKKKGLQNTGELFF.

This clone has just one count. Written as DNA, the CDR3 is TGTGCCAGCAGCTTAGATCCGACCGGGGCGCCCACTGAAGCTTTCTTT. Its protein is CASSLDPTGAPTEAFF. This chain joins TRBV7-2 and TRBJ1-1; D is possibly TRBD1 (5 bases). The CDR3 loop spans 16 amino acids. Germline V gene lookup returns CDR1 SGHTA and CDR2 FQGNSA. Trimming pared 1 base from V and 4 bases from J, leaving 16 bases between.

The rearrangement uses TRBV10-2 and TRBJ2-7; possibly TRBD1 or TRBD2 for D (6 bases each). Germline V CDR1 and CDR2: WSHSY, SAAADI. The CDR3 has 15 residues. V was clipped by 4 bases and J by 0 bases, with 13 bases between them. CDR3 loop: CASSVGGALSYEQYF. The CDR3 region has the DNA TGCGCCAGCAGTGTGGGGGGCGCACTCTCCTACGAGCAGTACTTC.

CDR3 nucleotide sequence: TGTGCCAGTAGCGGAGGGTACCCTGGAAACACCATATATTTT. It translates to CASSGGYPGNTIYF. The chain joins TRBV19 to TRBJ1-3; D is unclear. There are 14 residues in the CDR3. Trimming removed 6 bases from V and 2 bases from J, with 11 bases in between. In germline, CDR1 is LNHDA, CDR2 SQIVND (reference sequence).